A selection of T cell receptor beta chains follows, all from one sample in a study of blood T cell repertoires in COVID-19. Measured with immunoSEQ multiplex PCR; TCRdb has only the in-frame clones, and not every one. This sample has 70,000 to 95,000 clones, with just under 80% found just once. Sequencing was done on a sample of peripheral blood. The origin of the receptors is a man aged 60 to 69 with COVID-19, enrolled during active disease. Both conserved end residues are part of each CDR3. D genes are given only for firm matches. Only some rows state a clone size, as once, few, many or a class for expanded clones.

clone size	J gene	D gene	V gene	CDR3 DNA	CDR3 protein
-	TRBJ1-1	-	TRBV2	TGTGCCAGCAGTGAACAGGGGAACACTGAAGCTTTCTTT	CASSEQGNTEAFF
-	TRBJ1-4	-	TRBV10-3	TGTGCCATCAGTGGGAGGTCTAATGAAAAACTGTTTTTT	CAISGRSNEKLFF
few	TRBJ2-1	TRBD2	TRBV7-3	TGTGCCAGCAGCTACCGACTAGCGGGGCACAATGAGCAGTTCTTC	CASSYRLAGHNEQFF
once	TRBJ1-5	-	TRBV30	TGTGCCTGGCGGGGGGAGAGCAATCAGCCCCAGCATTTT	CAWRGESNQPQHF
once	TRBJ2-2	TRBD2	TRBV13	TGTGCCAGCCTAGCGGGAGCTATCGGGGAGCTGTTTTTT	CASLAGAIGELFF
-	TRBJ2-1	-	TRBV4-3	TGCGCCAGCAGCCACCTAGGAGCCTACAATGAGCAGTTCTTC	CASSHLGAYNEQFF
-	TRBJ2-5	-	TRBV18	TGTGCCAGCTCACCAGACAGTGAAGAGACCCAGTACTTC	CASSPDSEETQYF
-	TRBJ2-7	TRBD1	TRBV7-3	TGTGCCAGCAGCCGAACAGGGGGCAAGGACGAGCAGTACTTC	CASSRTGGKDEQYF
-	TRBJ2-3	TRBD2	TRBV11-2	TGTGCCAGCAGCTTTCCGGGACTAGCGGGGGGAACAGATACGCAGTATTTT	CASSFPGLAGGTDTQYF
few	TRBJ2-1	TRBD2	TRBV29-1	TGCAGCGTTGAGGAGACTAGCGGGGGCGATGAGCAGTTCTTC	CSVEETSGGDEQFF
-	TRBJ2-1	-	TRBV5-6	TGTGCCAGCAGCCTCACCGGGGTAACCTACAATGAGCAGTTCTTC	CASSLTGVTYNEQFF
few	TRBJ1-1	-	TRBV5-6	TGTGCCAGCGGCGCCCAGCGAACGAATGAAGCTTTCTTT	CASGAQRTNEAFF
-	TRBJ2-3	TRBD2	TRBV6-1	TGTGCCAGCAGTGAAGCTCCAGCGGGGGGCACAGATACGCAGTATTTT	CASSEAPAGGTDTQYF
-	TRBJ2-1	TRBD2	TRBV4-1	TGCGCCACAGCCCGGGGGGGCCTCAATGAGCAGTTCTTC	CATARGGLNEQFF
-	TRBJ1-5	-	TRBV12-3/TRBV12-4	TGTGCCAGCAGTGCGGGCATCGGGCCCCAGCATTTT	CASSAGIGPQHF
-	TRBJ1-2	TRBD1	TRBV11-2	TGTGCCAGCAGCCCCACGACACAGGGGGGCTACACCTTC	CASSPTTQGGYTF
-	TRBJ2-1	TRBD1	TRBV5-6	TGTGCCAGCAGCCCGACAGGGTACCTCTACAATGAGCAGTTCTTC	CASSPTGYLYNEQFF
-	TRBJ1-2	-	TRBV7-9	TGTGCCAGCAGCTTAGAGTTCCGTAGGGGTGGCTACACCTTC	CASSLEFRRGGYTF
few	TRBJ2-3	TRBD1	TRBV9	TGTGCCAGCAGCGCAGGACAGGGACCAGATACGCAGTATTTT	CASSAGQGPDTQYF
-	TRBJ2-5	-	TRBV28	TGTGCCAGCAGCTACCGACAGCTTCAAGAGACCCAGTACTTC	CASSYRQLQETQYF
-	TRBJ2-7	TRBD1	TRBV9	TGTGCCAGCAGCCAAAGTCCGGGACAGGGATTCAGCTACGAGCAGTACTTC	CASSQSPGQGFSYEQYF
-	TRBJ2-1	TRBD2	TRBV6-5	TGTGCCAGCAGTTACTCTAGCGGGGGGTACAATGAGCAGTTCTTC	CASSYSSGGYNEQFF
-	TRBJ2-5	TRBD1	TRBV11-2	TGTGCCAGCAGCTGGACAGGGGAGACCCAGTACTTC	CASSWTGETQYF
-	TRBJ1-1	-	TRBV5-1	TGCGCCAGCAGCTCGGGACACCCGAACACTGAAGCTTTCTTT	CASSSGHPNTEAFF
-	TRBJ2-3	TRBD1	TRBV11-3	TGTGCCAGCAGCTGGATTCCGGGACAGATAACAGATACGCAGTATTTT	CASSWIPGQITDTQYF
-	TRBJ2-3	TRBD1	TRBV6-4	TGTGCCAGCAGTGAGCGTCCGGACAGGGGAACAGATACGCAGTATTTT	CASSERPDRGTDTQYF
-	TRBJ2-2	TRBD2	TRBV7-8	TGTGCCAGCAGCGTTCTAGCGGGAGGCAACACCGGGGAGCTGTTTTTT	CASSVLAGGNTGELFF
few	TRBJ1-2	-	TRBV5-1	TGCGCCAGCAGCTTAACAGGGCTTGATGGCTACACCTTC	CASSLTGLDGYTF
-	TRBJ1-5	-	TRBV7-2	TGTGCCAGCAGCCTAGCCACAGGGAGCAATCAGCCCCAGCATTTT	CASSLATGSNQPQHF
-	TRBJ2-7	-	TRBV6-5	TGTGCCAGCAGCCCCGGGGGGCCCTCCTACGAGCAGTACTTC	CASSPGGPSYEQYF
few	TRBJ1-3	-	TRBV9	TGTGCCAGCAGCGTAGCTACTCCAGGCTCTGGAAACACCATATATTTT	CASSVATPGSGNTIYF
-	TRBJ1-2	TRBD1	TRBV5-4	TGTGCCAGCAGCCGTACGGACAGGGGACTCTATGGCTACACCTTC	CASSRTDRGLYGYTF
-	TRBJ2-5	TRBD1	TRBV6-2/TRBV6-3	TGTGCCAGCAGCCAAGGACAGGGATGGATAAAGACCCAGTACTTC	CASSQGQGWIKTQYF
-	TRBJ2-7	TRBD2	TRBV16	TGTGCCAGCAGCCCCAGCGGGAGGGCCCTCCACGAGCAGTACTTC	CASSPSGRALHEQYF
-	TRBJ1-1	TRBD1	TRBV15	TGTGCCACCAGTATCCCGGGACAGGGCACTGAAGCTTTCTTT	CATSIPGQGTEAFF
once	TRBJ2-1	-	TRBV5-1	TGCGCCAGCAGCGCGGACAGCCTCAATGAGCAGTTCTTC	CASSADSLNEQFF
once	TRBJ2-7	-	TRBV9	TGTGCCAGCAGCGTAGAGACTAGTAGCGAGCAGTACTTC	CASSVETSSEQYF
once	TRBJ2-1	TRBD2	TRBV9	TGTGCCAGCAGCGTAGAAGGACTAGCGGGGGGGCCTTGGGATGAGCAGTTCTTC	CASSVEGLAGGPWDEQFF
-	TRBJ2-1	TRBD2	TRBV2	TGTGCCAGCGCGGACAGGGCTCGTGCTAGCGGGAGGGAAAATGAGCAGTTCTTC	CASADRARASGRENEQFF
-	TRBJ1-6	TRBD1	TRBV7-9	TGTGCCAGCAGCTCCCTACAGGGGGACAGCTCACCCCTCCACTTT	CASSSLQGDSSPLHF
-	TRBJ2-5	-	TRBV5-4	TGTGCCAGCAGCCAACCGGGGGGCAGGCAAGAGACCCAGTACTTC	CASSQPGGRQETQYF
-	TRBJ1-2	TRBD1	TRBV6-2/TRBV6-3	TGTGCCAGCAGTTATCCCACACAGGGGACCTATGGCTACACCTTC	CASSYPTQGTYGYTF
once	TRBJ2-1	TRBD2	TRBV9	TGTGCCAGCAGCCCGAGGGAGGGACTAGCGGGAGACAATGAGCAGTTCTTC	CASSPREGLAGDNEQFF
-	TRBJ1-5	-	TRBV2	TGTGCCAGCAGTGGAATCAGGGAGGAGCCCCAGCATTTT	CASSGIREEPQHF
-	TRBJ1-6	-	TRBV6-5	TGTGCCAGCAGTTACCGGCAGGCTGGGAATTCACCCCTCCACTTT	CASSYRQAGNSPLHF
once	TRBJ1-1	-	TRBV6-4	TGTGCCAGCAGTCCGGGAGCCAACACTGAAGCTTTCTTT	CASSPGANTEAFF
-	TRBJ2-1	-	TRBV2	TGTGCCAGCAGGGACCGGGGCGGGGGCCTCAATGAGCAGTTCTTC	CASRDRGGGLNEQFF
many	TRBJ1-4	-	TRBV29-1	TGCAGCGCGGGAGGGGGTAATGAAAAACTGTTTTTT	CSAGGGNEKLFF
-	TRBJ2-3	TRBD1	TRBV11-2	TGTGCCAGCAGCTTAGCCCGGGACAGGTCCACAGATACGCAGTATTTT	CASSLARDRSTDTQYF
-	TRBJ2-4	-	TRBV7-9	TGTGCCAGCAGCCCGCTGCCGGAGCTAGCCAAAAACATTCAGTACTTC	CASSPLPELAKNIQYF
-	TRBJ1-2	TRBD1	TRBV6-4	TGTGCCAGCCAAGGCCCATCGGGACAGGCTAACTATGGCTACACCTTC	CASQGPSGQANYGYTF
-	TRBJ2-5	-	TRBV5-1	TGCGCCAGCAGCAGGGGCGGATCAGGGGAGACCCAGTACTTC	CASSRGGSGETQYF
-	TRBJ2-3	-	TRBV27	TGTGCCAGCAGTTTATACAGGCTCCTTCATACGCAGTATTTT	CASSLYRLLHTQYF
-	TRBJ2-2	-	TRBV5-4	TGTGCCAGCAGCTTGAGTCTAACCGGGGGAGGGGAGCTGTTTTTT	CASSLSLTGGGELFF
-	TRBJ2-7	-	TRBV5-1	TGCGCCAGCAGCTCCTCCCCGGGACAACTCGACGAGCAGTACTTC	CASSSSPGQLDEQYF
-	TRBJ2-1	-	TRBV5-1	TGCGCCAGCAGCGCCGAACCAACAGGGCTTGGGAATGAGCAGTTCTTC	CASSAEPTGLGNEQFF
-	TRBJ1-2	-	TRBV3-1/TRBV3-2	TGTGCCAGCAGCCAAGGCAGGCGCTATGGCTACACCTTC	CASSQGRRYGYTF
once	TRBJ2-5	-	TRBV19	TGTGCCAGTAGTATAAGGGGAACGGGCAGACAAGAGACCCAGTACTTC	CASSIRGTGRQETQYF
few	TRBJ1-2	-	TRBV19	TGTGCCAGTAAAACGAGGGGACTTGGAGTGGCGGCCACCTTC	CASKTRGLGVAATF
-	TRBJ2-3	TRBD2	TRBV3-1/TRBV3-2	TGTGCCAGCAGCCGGACTAGCGGGCGAAACACAGATACGCAGTATTTT	CASSRTSGRNTDTQYF